This TCR beta chain originates from a study of T cell repertoires in aging, cancer and after chemotherapy. Study at large: Clear clonal overlap appeared across healthy donor samples taken over several months to years. The whole study produced a dataset of millions of TCR reads.

General study findings and limits: In each cancer cohort, median generation probability increased across chemotherapy, suggesting thymic output rebounded. Age-matched healthy donors had significantly more diverse, less clonal blood TCR repertoires than untreated cancer patients.

TRB rearrangements spanning V, D and J were amplified using mixed TRB-A/B primers. MiXCR, applied by TCRdb to the multiplex PCR reads, yields one record per CDR3 protein. The sample holds roughly 8,000 distinct CDR3 sequences; roughly two fifths are singletons and the top ten take 4.5% to 5%. Notes on this clonotype: Its antigen is not known. At one end the junction does not follow the germline gene, possibly because of a read error.

Germline V lookup: CDR1 SGHRS, CDR2 YFSETQ. The CDR3 covers 17 residues. TCR beta rearrangements were amplified from peripheral blood genomic DNA. This receptor was taken from a human donor in good health. The V gene is TRBV5-1, the J gene TRBJ1-2, with 12 bases lining up with TRBD1. Sequencing used blood. CDR3 sequence: CVSRQGQGATANYGYTF. The CDR3 bases are TGCGTCAGCAGGCAGGGACAGGGGGCTACCGCTAACTATGGCTACACCTTC.